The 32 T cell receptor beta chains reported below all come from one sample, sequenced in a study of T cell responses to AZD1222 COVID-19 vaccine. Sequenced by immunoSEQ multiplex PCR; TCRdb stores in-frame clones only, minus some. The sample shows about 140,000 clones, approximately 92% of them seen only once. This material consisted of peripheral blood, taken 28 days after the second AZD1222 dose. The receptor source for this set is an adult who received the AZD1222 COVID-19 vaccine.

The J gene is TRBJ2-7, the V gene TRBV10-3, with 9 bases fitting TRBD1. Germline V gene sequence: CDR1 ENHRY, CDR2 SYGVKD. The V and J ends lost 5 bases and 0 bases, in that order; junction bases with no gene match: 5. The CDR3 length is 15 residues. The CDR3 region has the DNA TGTGCCATCAGTCGGGGGACAGGGAGCTCCTACGAGCAGTACTTC. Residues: CAISRGTGSSYEQYF.

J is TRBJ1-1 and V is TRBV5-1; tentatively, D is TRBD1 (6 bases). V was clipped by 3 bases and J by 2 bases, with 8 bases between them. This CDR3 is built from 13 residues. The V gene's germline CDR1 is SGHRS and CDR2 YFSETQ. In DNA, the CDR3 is TGCGCCAGCAGCTCGGACAGCAACACTGAAGCTTTCTTT. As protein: CASSSDSNTEAFF.

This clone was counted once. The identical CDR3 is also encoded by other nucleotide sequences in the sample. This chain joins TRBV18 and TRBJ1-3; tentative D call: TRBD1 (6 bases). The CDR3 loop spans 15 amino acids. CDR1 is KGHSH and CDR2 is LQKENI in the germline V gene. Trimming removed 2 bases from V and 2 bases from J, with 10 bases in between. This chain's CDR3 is CASSPSRGPGNTIYF. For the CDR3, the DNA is TGTGCCAGCTCACCATCCAGGGGACCTGGAAACACCATATATTTT.

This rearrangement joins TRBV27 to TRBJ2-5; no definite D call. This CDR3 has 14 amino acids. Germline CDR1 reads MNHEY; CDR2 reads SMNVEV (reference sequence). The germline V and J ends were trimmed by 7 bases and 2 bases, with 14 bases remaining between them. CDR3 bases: TGTGCCAGCACTCCCGCCGGGTTGCAAGAGACCCAGTACTTC. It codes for CASTPAGLQETQYF.

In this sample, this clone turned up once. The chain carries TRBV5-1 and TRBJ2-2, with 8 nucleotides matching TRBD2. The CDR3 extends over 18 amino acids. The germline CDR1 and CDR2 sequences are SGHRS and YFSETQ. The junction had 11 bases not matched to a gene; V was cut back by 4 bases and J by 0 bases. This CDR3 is CASSPRAGGAANTGELFF. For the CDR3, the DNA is TGCGCCAGCAGCCCTCGGGCGGGGGGAGCCGCGAACACCGGGGAGCTGTTTTTT.

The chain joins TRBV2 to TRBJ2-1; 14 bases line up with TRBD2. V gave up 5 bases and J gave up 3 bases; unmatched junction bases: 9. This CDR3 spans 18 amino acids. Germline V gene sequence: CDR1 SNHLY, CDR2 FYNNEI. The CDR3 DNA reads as TGTGCCAGCAGTTTTGGGACTAGCGGGGGAGGACACTACAATGAGCAGTTCTTC. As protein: CASSFGTSGGGHYNEQFF. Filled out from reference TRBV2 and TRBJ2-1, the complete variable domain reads EPEVTQTPSHQVTQMGQEVILRCVPISNHLYFYWYRQILGQKVEFLVSFYNNEISEKSEIFDDQFSVERPDGSNFTLKIRSTKLEDSAMYFCASSFGTSGGGHYNEQFFGPGTRLTVL.

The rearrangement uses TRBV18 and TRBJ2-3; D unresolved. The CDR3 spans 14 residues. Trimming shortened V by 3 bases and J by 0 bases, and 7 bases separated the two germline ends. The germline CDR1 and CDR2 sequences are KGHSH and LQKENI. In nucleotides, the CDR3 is TGTGCCAGCTCACCGTCCAGTAGCACAGATACGCAGTATTTT. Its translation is CASSPSSSTDTQYF.

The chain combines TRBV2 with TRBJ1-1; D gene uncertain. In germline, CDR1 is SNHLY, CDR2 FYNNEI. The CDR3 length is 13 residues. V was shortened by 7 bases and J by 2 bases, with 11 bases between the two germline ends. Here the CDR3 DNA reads TGTGCCAGCAAGGCAGAGGTCAACACTGAAGCTTTCTTT. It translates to CASKAEVNTEAFF.

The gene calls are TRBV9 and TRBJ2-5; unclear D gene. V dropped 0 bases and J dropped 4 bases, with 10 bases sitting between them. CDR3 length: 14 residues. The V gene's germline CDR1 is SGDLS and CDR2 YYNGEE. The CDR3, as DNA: TGTGCCAGCAGCGTAGATTCTCTGGGAGAGACCCAGTACTTC. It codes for CASSVDSLGETQYF.

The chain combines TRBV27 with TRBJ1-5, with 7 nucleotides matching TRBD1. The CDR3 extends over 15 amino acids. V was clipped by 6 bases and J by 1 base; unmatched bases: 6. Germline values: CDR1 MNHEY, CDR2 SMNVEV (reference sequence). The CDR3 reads CASRTQGGSNQPQHF. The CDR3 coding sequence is TGTGCCAGCAGGACCCAGGGGGGAAGCAATCAGCCCCAGCATTTT.

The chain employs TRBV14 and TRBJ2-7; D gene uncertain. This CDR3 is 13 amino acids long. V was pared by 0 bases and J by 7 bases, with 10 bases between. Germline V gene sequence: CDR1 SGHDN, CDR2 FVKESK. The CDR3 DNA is TGTGCCAGCAGCCAAGAGTTAAGAGGAGAGCAGTACTTC. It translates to CASSQELRGEQYF.

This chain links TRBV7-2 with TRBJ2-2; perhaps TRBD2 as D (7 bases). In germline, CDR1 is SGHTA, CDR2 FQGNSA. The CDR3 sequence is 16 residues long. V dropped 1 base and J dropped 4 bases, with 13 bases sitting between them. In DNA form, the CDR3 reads TGTGCCAGCAGCTTAGTGGGCGGGGGCCTCACCGGGGAGCTGTTTTTT. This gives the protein CASSLVGGGLTGELFF.

The CDR3 DNA reads as TGTGCCAGTTCTAGCGGGGGGCGTCCTACCTCTGGGGCCAACGTCCTGACTTTC. Its protein product is CASSSGGRPTSGANVLTF. This chain links TRBV28 with TRBJ2-6; 11 bases are a match to TRBD2. The trim removed 9 bases at V and 0 bases at J, leaving 10 bases unmatched. CDR3 length: 18 amino acids. Germline V gives CDR1 MDHEN, CDR2 SYDVKM.

The DNA of the CDR3 is TGTGCCACCAGCGACGGGAACGAAGCCAATCAGCCCCAGCATTTT. Protein sequence: CATSDGNEANQPQHF. The chain employs TRBV15 and TRBJ1-5, with D unclear. The CDR3 totals 15 residues. V lost 5 bases, J lost 3 bases, and 14 bases lay in between. Germline V CDR1 and CDR2: LNHNV, YYDKDF (reference sequence).

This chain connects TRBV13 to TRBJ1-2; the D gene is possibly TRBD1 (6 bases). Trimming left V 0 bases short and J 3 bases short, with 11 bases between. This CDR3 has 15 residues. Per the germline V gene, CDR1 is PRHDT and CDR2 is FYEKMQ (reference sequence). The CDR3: CASSLGGQRYYGYTF. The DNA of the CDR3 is TGTGCCAGCAGCTTAGGAGGACAGAGATACTATGGCTACACCTTC.

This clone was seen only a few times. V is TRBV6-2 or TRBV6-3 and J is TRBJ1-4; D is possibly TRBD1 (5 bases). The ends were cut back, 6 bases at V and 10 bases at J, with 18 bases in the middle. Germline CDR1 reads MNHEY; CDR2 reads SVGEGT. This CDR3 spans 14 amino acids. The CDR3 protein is CASSSRDPVGKLFF. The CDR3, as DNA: TGTGCCAGCAGCTCCCGGGACCCGGTCGGAAAACTGTTTTTT.

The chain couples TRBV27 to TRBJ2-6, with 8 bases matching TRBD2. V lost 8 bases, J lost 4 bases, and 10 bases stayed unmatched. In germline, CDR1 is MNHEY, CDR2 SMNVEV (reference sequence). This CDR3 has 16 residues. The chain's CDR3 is CASSAGGVDGANVLTF. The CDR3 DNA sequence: TGTGCCAGCTCCGCCGGGGGGGTGGACGGGGCCAACGTCCTGACTTTC.

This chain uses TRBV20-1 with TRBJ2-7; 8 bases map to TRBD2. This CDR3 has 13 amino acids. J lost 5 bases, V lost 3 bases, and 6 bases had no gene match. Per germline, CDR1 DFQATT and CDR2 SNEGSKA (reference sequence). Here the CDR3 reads CSASRGGMNEQYF. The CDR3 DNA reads TGCAGTGCTAGTCGCGGGGGGATGAACGAGCAGTACTTC.

This chain's CDR3 is CASSPRGSDGYTF. The CDR3 bases are TGTGCCAGCAGCCCGAGGGGGAGCGATGGCTACACCTTC. The chain recombines TRBV7-6 with TRBJ1-2; possibly TRBD1 for D (6 bases). V was pared by 5 bases and J by 6 bases, with 13 bases between. CDR3 length: 13 residues. Per germline, CDR1 SGHVS and CDR2 FNYEAQ.

The CDR3, as DNA: TGCGCCAGCAGCCTCCGCCTTGGGGGCAGGGGGACCGGGGAGCTGTTTTTT. Residues: CASSLRLGGRGTGELFF. The chain carries TRBV5-1 and TRBJ2-2; 7 bases line up with TRBD1. J gave up 5 bases and V 4 bases, and 14 bases lay outside the gene matches. This CDR3 is built from 17 residues. Germline values: CDR1 SGHRS, CDR2 YFSETQ.

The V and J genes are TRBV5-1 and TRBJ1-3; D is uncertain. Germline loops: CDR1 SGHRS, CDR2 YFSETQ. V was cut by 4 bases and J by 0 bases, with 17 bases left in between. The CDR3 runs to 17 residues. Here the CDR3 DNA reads TGCGCCAGCAGCCCCGAAGGCAGCGGAGGCTCTGGAAACACCATATATTTT. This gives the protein CASSPEGSGGSGNTIYF. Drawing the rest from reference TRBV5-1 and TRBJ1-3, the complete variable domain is KAGVTQTPRYLIKTRGQQVTLSCSPISGHRSVSWYQQTPGQGLQFLFEYFSETQRNKGNFPGRFSGRQFSNSRSEMNVSTLELGDSALYLCASSPEGSGGSGNTIYFGEGSWLTVV.

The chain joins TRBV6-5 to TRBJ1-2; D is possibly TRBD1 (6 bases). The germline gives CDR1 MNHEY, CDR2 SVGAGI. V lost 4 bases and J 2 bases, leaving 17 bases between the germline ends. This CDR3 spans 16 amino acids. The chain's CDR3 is CASSSPGTRGNYGYTF. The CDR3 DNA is TGTGCCAGCAGTTCCCCCGGGACACGGGGGAACTATGGCTACACCTTC.

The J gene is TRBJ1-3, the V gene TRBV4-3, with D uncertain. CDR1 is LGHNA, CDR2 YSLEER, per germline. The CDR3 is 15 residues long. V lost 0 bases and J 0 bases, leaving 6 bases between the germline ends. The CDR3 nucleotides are TGCGCCAGCAGCCAAGAAGGTAACTCTGGAAACACCATATATTTT. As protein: CASSQEGNSGNTIYF.

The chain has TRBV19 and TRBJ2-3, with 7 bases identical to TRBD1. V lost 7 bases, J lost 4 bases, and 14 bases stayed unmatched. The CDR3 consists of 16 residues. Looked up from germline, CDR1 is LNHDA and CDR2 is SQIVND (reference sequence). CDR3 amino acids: CASTPRQGQRADTQYF. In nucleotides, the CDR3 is TGTGCCAGTACCCCCCGACAGGGACAACGGGCAGATACGCAGTATTTT.

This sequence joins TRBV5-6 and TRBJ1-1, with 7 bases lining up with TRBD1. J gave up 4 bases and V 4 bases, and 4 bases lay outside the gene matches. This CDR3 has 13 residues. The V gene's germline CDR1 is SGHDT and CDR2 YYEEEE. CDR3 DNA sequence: TGTGCCAGCAGCCTCCGGGACAGCACTGAAGCTTTCTTT. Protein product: CASSLRDSTEAFF.

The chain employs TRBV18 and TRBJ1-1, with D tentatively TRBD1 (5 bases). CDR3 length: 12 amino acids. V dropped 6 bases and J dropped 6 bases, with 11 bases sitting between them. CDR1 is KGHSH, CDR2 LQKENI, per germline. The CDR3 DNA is TGTGCCAGCTCGCCGAGGGACCCTGAAGCTTTCTTT. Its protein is CASSPRDPEAFF. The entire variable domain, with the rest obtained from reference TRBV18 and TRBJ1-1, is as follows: NAGVMQNPRHLVRRRGQEARLRCSPMKGHSHVYWYRQLPEEGLKFMVYLQKENIIDESGMPKERFSAEFPKEGPSILRIQQVVRGDSAAYFCASSPRDPEAFFGQGTRLTVV.

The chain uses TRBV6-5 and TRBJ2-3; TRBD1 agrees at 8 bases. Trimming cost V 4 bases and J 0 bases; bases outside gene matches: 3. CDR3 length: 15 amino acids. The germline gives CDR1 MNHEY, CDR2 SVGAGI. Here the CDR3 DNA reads TGTGCCAGCAGTTTAAGACAGGGGAGCACAGATACGCAGTATTTT. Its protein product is CASSLRQGSTDTQYF.

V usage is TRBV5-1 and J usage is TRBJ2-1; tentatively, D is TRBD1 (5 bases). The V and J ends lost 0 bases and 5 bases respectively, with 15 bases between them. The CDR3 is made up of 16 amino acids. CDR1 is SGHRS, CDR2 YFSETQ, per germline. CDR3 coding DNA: TGCGCCAGCAGCTTGGCCAGGGTAGGTGTAGACAATGAGCAGTTCTTC. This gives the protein CASSLARVGVDNEQFF.

The chain's CDR3 is CASSLETGALPSPLHF. The DNA of the CDR3 is TGCGCCAGCAGCTTAGAGACAGGGGCCCTTCCATCACCCCTCCACTTT. The V gene is TRBV5-1, the J gene TRBJ1-6, with 8 positions matching TRBD1. V dropped 2 bases and J dropped 10; count of bases not matched to a gene: 11. Germline CDR1 and CDR2: SGHRS and YFSETQ. The CDR3 spans 16 residues.

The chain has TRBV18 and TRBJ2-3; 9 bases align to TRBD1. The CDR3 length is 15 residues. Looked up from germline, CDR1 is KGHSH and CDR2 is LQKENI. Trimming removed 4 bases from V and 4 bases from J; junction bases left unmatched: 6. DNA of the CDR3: TGTGCCAGCTCACTCTGGGACAGGGTCCCAGATACGCAGTATTTT. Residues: CASSLWDRVPDTQYF.

CDR3 nucleotide sequence: TGTGCCAGCAGTGTGGCAGGGGCGGGTCGATCACCCCTCCACTTT. Translation gives CASSVAGAGRSPLHF. The chain combines TRBV2 with TRBJ1-6; D is perhaps TRBD1 (6 bases). The V end was cut by 4 bases, the J end by 10 bases, with 17 bases between. This CDR3 contains 15 residues. Germline CDR1 and CDR2: SNHLY and FYNNEI.

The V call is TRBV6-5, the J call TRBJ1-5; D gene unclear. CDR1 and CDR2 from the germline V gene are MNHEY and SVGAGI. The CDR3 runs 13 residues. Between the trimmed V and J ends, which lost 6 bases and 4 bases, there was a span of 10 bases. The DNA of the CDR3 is TGTGCCAGCAGCCACAGCGCTAATCAGCCCCAGCATTTT. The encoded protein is CASSHSANQPQHF.